One sample yielded the 13 T cell receptor beta chains listed below, sequenced in a study of shared clonotypes between healthy human individuals. Clones were sequenced by immunoSEQ multiplex PCR, and TCRdb holds only the in-frame ones, with some missing. The data contain 950,000 to 1,100,000 clones, about 74% of them singletons. The sequenced sample was memory CD4+ T cells sorted from blood. Subset noted: CD45RA-negative fraction. These receptors were obtained from a man aged 18 to 29 in good health.

The gene calls are TRBV14 and TRBJ1-1; D is uncertain. V dropped 1 base and J dropped 8 bases, with 5 bases sitting between them. This CDR3 is 11 amino acids long. The germline CDR1 and CDR2 sequences are SGHDN and FVKESK. The CDR3 DNA follows: TGTGCCAGCAGCCAAGGGAGGGAAGCTTTCTTT. Protein product: CASSQGREAFF.

This sequence joins TRBV30 and TRBJ2-2; weak D call: TRBD1 (5 bases). The CDR3 is 14 residues long. The germline gives CDR1 GTSNPN, CDR2 SVGIG (reference sequence). V lost 3 bases and J 1 base, leaving 9 bases between the germline ends. CDR3 in amino acids: CAWSRQRNTGELFF. CDR3 nucleotides: TGTGCCTGGAGCCGACAGCGGAACACCGGGGAGCTGTTTTTT.

V is TRBV5-1 and J is TRBJ1-3; D unclear. The CDR3 runs to 15 residues. Trimming pared 0 bases from V and 2 bases from J, leaving 9 bases between. Germline V CDR1 and CDR2: SGHRS, YFSETQ. This CDR3 is CASSLESRTGNTIYF. Here the CDR3 DNA reads TGCGCCAGCAGCTTGGAGAGCCGCACTGGAAACACCATATATTTT.

This chain uses TRBV5-4 with TRBJ2-3, with 9 bases identical to TRBD2. V lost 1 base, J lost 0 bases, and 3 bases stayed unmatched. Looked up from germline, CDR1 is SGHNT and CDR2 is YYREEE (reference sequence). The CDR3 totals 16 residues. CDR3 in amino acids: CASSLWLAGSTDTQYF. CDR3 nucleotide sequence: TGTGCCAGCAGCTTGTGGCTAGCGGGGAGCACAGATACGCAGTATTTT. The complete variable domain, with remaining parts taken from reference TRBV5-4 and TRBJ2-3, reads ETGVTQSPTHLIKTRGQQVTLRCSSQSGHNTVSWYQQALGQGPQFIFQYYREEENGRGNFPPRFSGLQFPNYSSELNVNALELDDSALYLCASSLWLAGSTDTQYFGPGTRLTVL.

The chain recombines TRBV11-2 with TRBJ2-7, with TRBD2 identical over 8 bases. Germline CDR1 and CDR2: SGHAT and FQNNGV. The CDR3 has 15 residues. Trimming at V came to 4 bases and at J to 0 bases, leaving 5 bases not matched to a gene. The CDR3 here is CASSSASGPSYEQYF. CDR3 in DNA: TGTGCCAGCAGCTCTGCTAGCGGGCCCTCCTACGAGCAGTACTTC.

This clone was seen only a few times. The chain employs TRBV5-1 and TRBJ2-5; 13 bases agree with TRBD2. Losses at the gene ends were 4 bases for V and 4 bases for J; bases not matched to a gene: 7. Germline V gives CDR1 SGHRS, CDR2 YFSETQ. CDR3 size: 16 residues. In DNA form, the CDR3 reads TGCGCCAGCAGCGGGGGACTAGCGGGATTTGTAGAGACCCAGTACTTC. Its translation: CASSGGLAGFVETQYF.

The rearrangement links TRBV30 to TRBJ1-1, with D perhaps matching TRBD1 (6 bases). The CDR3 extends over 15 amino acids. CDR1 GTSNPN and CDR2 SVGIG come from the germline V gene (reference sequence). Deletions cut 4 bases from V and 2 bases from J, with 17 bases between. CDR3 DNA: TGTGCCTGGAACCCCCTTGGACAGACTAACACTGAAGCTTTCTTT. Translated: CAWNPLGQTNTEAFF.

This clone was detected a few times. This chain connects TRBV28 to TRBJ2-5, with no clear D. V was cut by 3 bases and J by 4 bases, with 9 bases left in between. CDR3 length: 13 amino acids. Germline CDR1 reads MDHEN; CDR2 reads SYDVKM. The CDR3 sequence: CASSLNSPETQYF. The CDR3 DNA follows: TGTGCCAGCAGTTTGAACAGCCCAGAGACCCAGTACTTC.

This chain uses TRBV5-1 with TRBJ2-5, with TRBD1 identical over 7 bases. The CDR3 is made up of 14 amino acids. The germline V gene has CDR1 SGHRS and CDR2 YFSETQ. V dropped 0 bases and J dropped 5; count of bases not matched to a gene: 4. The CDR3 nucleotides read TGCGCCAGCAGCTTGGAACAGGGGTGGGAGACCCAGTACTTC. Protein product: CASSLEQGWETQYF.

The rearrangement links TRBV10-3 to TRBJ2-3; TRBD2 matches at 9 bases. V lost 6 bases, J lost 4 bases, and 5 bases stayed unmatched. Looked up from germline, CDR1 is ENHRY and CDR2 is SYGVKD. The CDR3 has 14 residues. The CDR3 protein is CAIRPSGTPDTQYF. The CDR3 coding sequence is TGTGCCATCAGGCCTAGCGGGACGCCAGATACGCAGTATTTT.

This chain links TRBV11-1 with TRBJ2-1; D is perhaps TRBD1 or TRBD2 (5 bases each). The ends were cut back, 5 bases at V and 4 bases at J, with 12 bases in the middle. Germline V lookup: CDR1 SGHAT, CDR2 FQDESV (reference sequence). The CDR3 totals 14 residues. The DNA for the CDR3 is TGTGCCAGCAGCCCAGGGAGAGCTTACAATGAGCAGTTCTTC. Translating it yields CASSPGRAYNEQFF.

The chain has TRBV19 and TRBJ1-1, with TRBD1 matching 7 bases. The J segment lost 0 bases and the V segment lost 4 bases, leaving 8 bases of the junction unmatched. Germline CDR1 reads LNHDA; CDR2 reads SQIVND (reference sequence). This CDR3 has 16 amino acids. The CDR3 protein is CASSTTGEQMNTEAFF. CDR3 nucleotide sequence: TGTGCCAGTAGTACTACAGGGGAGCAGATGAACACTGAAGCTTTCTTT. Drawing the rest from reference TRBV19 and TRBJ1-1, the complete variable domain is DGGITQSPKYLFRKEGQNVTLSCEQNLNHDAMYWYRQDPGQGLRLIYYSQIVNDFQKGDIAEGYSVSREKKESFPLTVTSAQKNPTAFYLCASSTTGEQMNTEAFFGQGTRLTVV.

The genes are TRBV19 and TRBJ2-6; D ambiguous. The CDR3 extends over 15 amino acids. Trimming removed 7 bases at V and 1 base at J, with 11 bases between. Germline V gene sequence: CDR1 LNHDA, CDR2 SQIVND (reference sequence). CDR3 sequence (DNA): TGTGCCAGTATCTCCCTTGTGTCTGGGGCCAACGTCCTGACTTTC. This encodes CASISLVSGANVLTF.